This TCR beta chain comes out of a study of blood T cell repertoires in COVID-19. Looking at the study overall: Nucleic acid was either cDNA or gDNA, and it came from T cells, B-cell-depleted T cells, or PBMCs.

Authors' data handling: Quantification of nucleated cells was approximated via reference gene primer amplification. Repertoires were generated with immunoSEQ multiplex PCR, while TCRdb's copy carries only in-frame clones and drops some. Clone size and V and J calls were adopted from that table, with D and trimming inferred from the DNA. The data hold some 180,000 clones, with about 90% observed a single time. This TCR was recovered from a man between 65 and 85 years old with active or convalescent COVID-19. The specimen sequenced was peripheral blood.

The chain's CDR3 is CASSLAAAGVSYEQYF. The CDR3 region has the DNA TGCGCCAGCAGCTTGGCCGCGGCGGGAGTGTCCTACGAGCAGTACTTC. The genes are TRBV5-1 and TRBJ2-7; 7 positions match TRBD2. Germline V gene data show CDR1 as SGHRS and CDR2 as YFSETQ. This CDR3 is 16 amino acids long. Trimming removed 0 bases from V and 1 base from J; junction bases left unmatched: 7.